This T cell receptor (beta chain) was observed in a study of T-cell reconstitution after alpha-beta-depleted transplantation in children. Details on this clonotype: Its matching antigen is unknown.

Regarding the study as a whole: Several hundred rapidly expanded clones from non-depleted graft cells reportedly supplied alpha-beta T cells about two months post-transplant. T cells produced anew were the main source of T-cell counts and diversity one year after transplant. High day-60 TCRbeta diversity in some patients came from surviving recipient T cells and thymic progenitors.

V was trimmed by 0 bases and J by 4 bases, leaving 19 bases between them. This CDR3 spans 17 amino acids. The germline gives CDR1 SGHRS, CDR2 YFSETQ. Preparing the TCRbeta library involved the use of unique molecular identifiers. TCRdb re-analysed the PCR reads in MiXCR, keeping a single row per CDR3 protein. Of about 300,000 distinct CDR3 sequences listed, roughly a tenth are singletons. Sequenced material: PBMCs, taken before TCRalphabeta/CD19-depleted stem cell transplant. This clonotype was obtained from a boy under three years old with acute myeloid leukemia, due to receive a stem cell transplant. The chain employs TRBV5-1 and TRBJ2-5; D ambiguous. The CDR3 reads CASSLEVIRRPAETQYF. For the CDR3, the DNA is TGCGCCAGCAGCTTGGAGGTGATTCGGAGACCTGCAGAGACCCAGTACTTC.